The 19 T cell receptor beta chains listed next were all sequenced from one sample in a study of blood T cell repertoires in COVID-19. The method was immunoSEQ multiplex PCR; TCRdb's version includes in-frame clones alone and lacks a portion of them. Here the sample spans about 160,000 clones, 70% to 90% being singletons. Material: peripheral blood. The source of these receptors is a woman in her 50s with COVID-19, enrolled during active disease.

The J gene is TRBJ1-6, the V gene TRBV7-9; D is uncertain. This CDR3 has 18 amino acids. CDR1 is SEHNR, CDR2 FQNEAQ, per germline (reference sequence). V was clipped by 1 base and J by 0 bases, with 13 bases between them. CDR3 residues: CASSLVAGPSSYNSPLHF. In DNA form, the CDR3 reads TGTGCCAGCAGCTTAGTGGCAGGCCCAAGCTCCTATAATTCACCCCTCCACTTT.

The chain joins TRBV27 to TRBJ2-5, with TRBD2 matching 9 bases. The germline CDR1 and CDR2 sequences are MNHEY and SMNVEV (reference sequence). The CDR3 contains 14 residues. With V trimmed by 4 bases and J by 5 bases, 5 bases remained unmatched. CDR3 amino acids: CASSSAGGRETQYF. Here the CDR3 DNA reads TGTGCCAGCAGTTCGGCGGGGGGGCGGGAGACCCAGTACTTC.

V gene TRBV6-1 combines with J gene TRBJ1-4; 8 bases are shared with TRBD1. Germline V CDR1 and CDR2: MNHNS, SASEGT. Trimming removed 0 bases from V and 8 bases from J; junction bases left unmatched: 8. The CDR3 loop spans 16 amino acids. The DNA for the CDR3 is TGTGCCAGCAGTGAAGCGCTTATGACAGGGGCAGAAAAACTGTTTTTT. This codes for CASSEALMTGAEKLFF.

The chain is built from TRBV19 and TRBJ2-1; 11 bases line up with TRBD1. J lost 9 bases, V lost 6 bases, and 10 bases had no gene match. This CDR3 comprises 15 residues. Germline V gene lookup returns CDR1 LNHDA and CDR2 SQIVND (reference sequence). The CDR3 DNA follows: TGTGCCAGTAGGCCCGGGACAGGGGGGATAGGTGAGCAGTTCTTC. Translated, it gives CASRPGTGGIGEQFF.

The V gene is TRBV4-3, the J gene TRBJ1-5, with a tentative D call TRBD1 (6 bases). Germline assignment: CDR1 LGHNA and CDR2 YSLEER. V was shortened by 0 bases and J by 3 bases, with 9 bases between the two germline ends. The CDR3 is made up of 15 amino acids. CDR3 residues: CASSQDTGSNQPQHF. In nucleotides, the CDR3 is TGCGCCAGCAGCCAAGACACAGGGTCCAATCAGCCCCAGCATTTT.

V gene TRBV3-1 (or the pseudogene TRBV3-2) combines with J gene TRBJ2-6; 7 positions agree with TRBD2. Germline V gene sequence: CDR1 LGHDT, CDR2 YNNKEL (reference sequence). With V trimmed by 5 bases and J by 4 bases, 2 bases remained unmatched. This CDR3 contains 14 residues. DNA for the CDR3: TGTGCCAGCAGCTCGGGGGGAGGGGCCAACGTCCTGACTTTC. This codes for CASSSGGGANVLTF.

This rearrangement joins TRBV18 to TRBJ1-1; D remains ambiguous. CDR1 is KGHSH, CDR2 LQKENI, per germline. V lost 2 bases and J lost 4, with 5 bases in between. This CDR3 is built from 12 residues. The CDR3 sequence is CASSPEITEAFF. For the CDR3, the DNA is TGTGCCAGCTCACCAGAGATCACTGAAGCTTTCTTT. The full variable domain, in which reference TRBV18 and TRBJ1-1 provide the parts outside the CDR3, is NAGVMQNPRHLVRRRGQEARLRCSPMKGHSHVYWYRQLPEEGLKFMVYLQKENIIDESGMPKERFSAEFPKEGPSILRIQQVVRGDSAAYFCASSPEITEAFFGQGTRLTVV.

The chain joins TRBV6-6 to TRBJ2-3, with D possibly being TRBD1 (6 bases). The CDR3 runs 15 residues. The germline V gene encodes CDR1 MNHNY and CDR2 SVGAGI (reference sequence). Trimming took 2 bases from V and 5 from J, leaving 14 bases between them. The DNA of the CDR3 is TGTGCCAGCAGTTACCCTGGGACATCCGGAGATACGCAGTATTTT. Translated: CASSYPGTSGDTQYF.

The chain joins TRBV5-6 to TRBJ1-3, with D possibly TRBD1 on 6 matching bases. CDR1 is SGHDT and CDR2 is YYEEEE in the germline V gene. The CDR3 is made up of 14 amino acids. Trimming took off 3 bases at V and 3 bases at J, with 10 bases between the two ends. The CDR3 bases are TGTGCCAGCAGCTCCGACAGGAGTGGAAACACCATATATTTT. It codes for CASSSDRSGNTIYF.

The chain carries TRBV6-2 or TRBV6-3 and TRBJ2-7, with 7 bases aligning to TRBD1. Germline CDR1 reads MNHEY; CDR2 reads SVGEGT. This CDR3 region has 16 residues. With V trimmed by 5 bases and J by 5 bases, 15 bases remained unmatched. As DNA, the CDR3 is TGTGCCAGCAGTCCGCCCCCCGGGACAGAGAGAGACGAGCAGTACTTC. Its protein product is CASSPPPGTERDEQYF.

For the CDR3, the DNA is TGTGCCACCAGTGATTCGGAAAAACTGTTTTTT. This gives the protein CATSDSEKLFF. The chain has TRBV24-1 and TRBJ1-4; unclear D gene. The germline V and J ends were trimmed by 2 bases and 8 bases, with 2 bases remaining between them. CDR3 length: 11 amino acids. The V gene's germline CDR1 is KGHDR and CDR2 SFDVKD.

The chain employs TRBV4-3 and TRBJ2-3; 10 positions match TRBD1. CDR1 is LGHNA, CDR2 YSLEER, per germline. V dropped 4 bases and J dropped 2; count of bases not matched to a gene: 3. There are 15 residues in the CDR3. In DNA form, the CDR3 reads TGCGCCAGCAGCCCCGGGACAGGGGACACAGATACGCAGTATTTT. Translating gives CASSPGTGDTDTQYF.

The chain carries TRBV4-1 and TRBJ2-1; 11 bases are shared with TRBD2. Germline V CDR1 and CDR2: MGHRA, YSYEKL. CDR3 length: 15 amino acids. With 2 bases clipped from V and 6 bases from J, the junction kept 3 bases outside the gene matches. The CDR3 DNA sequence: TGCGCCAGCAGCCAACCCACTAGCGGGGGCAATGAGCAGTTCTTC. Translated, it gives CASSQPTSGGNEQFF.

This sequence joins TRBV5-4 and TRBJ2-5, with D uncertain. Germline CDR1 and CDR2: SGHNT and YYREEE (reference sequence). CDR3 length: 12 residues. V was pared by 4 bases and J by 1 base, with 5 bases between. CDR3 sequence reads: CASSVFQETQYF. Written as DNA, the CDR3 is TGTGCCAGCAGCGTCTTCCAAGAGACCCAGTACTTC.

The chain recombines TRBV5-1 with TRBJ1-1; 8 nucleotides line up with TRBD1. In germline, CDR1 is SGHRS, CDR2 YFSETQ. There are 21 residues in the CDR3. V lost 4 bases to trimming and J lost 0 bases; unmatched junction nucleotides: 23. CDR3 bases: TGCGCCAGCAGCCCACAAACCCTTTATTGGGACAGGCTATTACTGAACACTGAAGCTTTCTTT. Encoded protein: CASSPQTLYWDRLLLNTEAFF.

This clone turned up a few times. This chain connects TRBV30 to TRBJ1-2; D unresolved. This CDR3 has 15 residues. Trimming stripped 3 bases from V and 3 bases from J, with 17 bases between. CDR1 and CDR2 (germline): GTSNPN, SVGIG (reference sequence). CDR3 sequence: CAWRTATGKYYGYTF. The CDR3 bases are TGTGCCTGGAGGACTGCAACCGGGAAGTACTATGGCTACACCTTC.

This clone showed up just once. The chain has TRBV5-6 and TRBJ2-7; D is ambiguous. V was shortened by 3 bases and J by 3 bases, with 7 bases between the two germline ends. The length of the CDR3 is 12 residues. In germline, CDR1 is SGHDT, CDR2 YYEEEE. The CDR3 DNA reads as TGTGCCAGCAGCTGGTACAACTACGAGCAGTACTTC. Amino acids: CASSWYNYEQYF.

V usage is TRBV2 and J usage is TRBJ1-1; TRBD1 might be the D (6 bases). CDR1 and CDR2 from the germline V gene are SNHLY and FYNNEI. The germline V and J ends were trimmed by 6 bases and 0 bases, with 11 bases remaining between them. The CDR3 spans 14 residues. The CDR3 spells CASSATGMNTEAFF. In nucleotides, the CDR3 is TGTGCCAGCAGCGCAACAGGGATGAACACTGAAGCTTTCTTT. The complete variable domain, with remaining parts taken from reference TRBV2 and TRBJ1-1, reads EPEVTQTPSHQVTQMGQEVILRCVPISNHLYFYWYRQILGQKVEFLVSFYNNEISEKSEIFDDQFSVERPDGSNFTLKIRSTKLEDSAMYFCASSATGMNTEAFFGQGTRLTVV.

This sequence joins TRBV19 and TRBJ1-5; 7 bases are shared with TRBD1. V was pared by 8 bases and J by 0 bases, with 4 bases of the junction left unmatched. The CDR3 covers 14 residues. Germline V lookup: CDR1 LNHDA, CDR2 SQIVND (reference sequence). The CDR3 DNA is TGTGCCAGTTCGGACAGGCATAGCAATCAGCCCCAGCATTTT. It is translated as CASSDRHSNQPQHF.